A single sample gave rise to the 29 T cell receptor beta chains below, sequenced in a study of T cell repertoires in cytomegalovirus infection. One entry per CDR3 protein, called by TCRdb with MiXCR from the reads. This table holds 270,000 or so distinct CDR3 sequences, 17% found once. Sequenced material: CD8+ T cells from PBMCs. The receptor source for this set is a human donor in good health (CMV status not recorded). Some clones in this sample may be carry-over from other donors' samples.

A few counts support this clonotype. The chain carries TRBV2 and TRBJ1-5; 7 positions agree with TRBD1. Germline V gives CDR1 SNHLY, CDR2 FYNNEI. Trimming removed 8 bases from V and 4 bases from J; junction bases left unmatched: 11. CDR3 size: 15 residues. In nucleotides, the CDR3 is TGTGCCAGCCAAAACGAACAGGGGAAGAATCAGCCCCAGCATTTT. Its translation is CASQNEQGKNQPQHF.

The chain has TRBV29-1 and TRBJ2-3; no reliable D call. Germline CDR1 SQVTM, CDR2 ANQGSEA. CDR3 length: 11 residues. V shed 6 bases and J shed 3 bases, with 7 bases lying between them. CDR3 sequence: CSVKVTDTQYF. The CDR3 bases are TGCAGCGTCAAGGTGACAGATACGCAGTATTTT.

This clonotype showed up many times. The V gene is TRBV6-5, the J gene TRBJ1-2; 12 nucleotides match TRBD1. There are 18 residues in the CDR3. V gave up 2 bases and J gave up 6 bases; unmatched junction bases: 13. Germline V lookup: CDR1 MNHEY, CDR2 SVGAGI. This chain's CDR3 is CASSYAISPGTGGNGYTF. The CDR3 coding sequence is TGTGCCAGCAGTTACGCCATTAGTCCCGGGACAGGGGGCAATGGCTACACCTTC.

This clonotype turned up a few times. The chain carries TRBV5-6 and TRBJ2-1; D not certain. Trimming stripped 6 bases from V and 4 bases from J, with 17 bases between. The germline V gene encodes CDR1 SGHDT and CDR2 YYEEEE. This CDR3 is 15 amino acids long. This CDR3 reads CASTLVPFGYNEQFF. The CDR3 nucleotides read TGTGCCAGCACCCTAGTACCCTTCGGATACAATGAGCAGTTCTTC.

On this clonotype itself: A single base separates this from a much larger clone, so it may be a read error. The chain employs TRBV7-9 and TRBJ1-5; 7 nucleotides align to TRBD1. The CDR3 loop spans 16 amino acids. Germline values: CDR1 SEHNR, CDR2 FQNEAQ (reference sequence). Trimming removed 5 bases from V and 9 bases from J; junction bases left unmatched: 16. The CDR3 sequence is CASSQGGAPVIRPQHF. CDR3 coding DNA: TGTGCCAGCAGCCAGGGGGGCGCCCCCGTAATTCGGCCCCAGCATTTT.

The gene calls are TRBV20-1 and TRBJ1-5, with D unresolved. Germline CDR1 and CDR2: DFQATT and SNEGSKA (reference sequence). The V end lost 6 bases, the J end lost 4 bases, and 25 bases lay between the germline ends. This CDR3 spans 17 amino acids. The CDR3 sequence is CSAHTPEWADWNQPQHF. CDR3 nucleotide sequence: TGCAGTGCCCACACACCAGAGTGGGCTGATTGGAATCAGCCCCAGCATTTT.

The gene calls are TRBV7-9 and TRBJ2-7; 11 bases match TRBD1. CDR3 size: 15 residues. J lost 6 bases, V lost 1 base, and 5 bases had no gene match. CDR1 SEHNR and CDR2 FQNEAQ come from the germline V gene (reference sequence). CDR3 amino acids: CASSLGGQGAGEQYF. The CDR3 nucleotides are TGTGCCAGCAGCTTAGGAGGACAGGGGGCGGGCGAGCAGTACTTC.

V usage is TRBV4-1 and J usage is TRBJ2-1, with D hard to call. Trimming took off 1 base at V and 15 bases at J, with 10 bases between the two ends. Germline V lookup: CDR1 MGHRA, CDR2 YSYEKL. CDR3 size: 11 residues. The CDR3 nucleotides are TGCGCCAGCAGCCAAGCCGCTAGGGTGTTCTTC. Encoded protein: CASSQAARVFF.

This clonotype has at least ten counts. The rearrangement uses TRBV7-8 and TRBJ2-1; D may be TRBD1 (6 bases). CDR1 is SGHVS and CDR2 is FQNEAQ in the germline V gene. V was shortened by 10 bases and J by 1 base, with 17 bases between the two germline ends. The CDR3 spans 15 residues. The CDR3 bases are TGTGCCACCGCCCGACAGGCATTATCCTACAATGAGCAGTTCTTC. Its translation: CATARQALSYNEQFF.

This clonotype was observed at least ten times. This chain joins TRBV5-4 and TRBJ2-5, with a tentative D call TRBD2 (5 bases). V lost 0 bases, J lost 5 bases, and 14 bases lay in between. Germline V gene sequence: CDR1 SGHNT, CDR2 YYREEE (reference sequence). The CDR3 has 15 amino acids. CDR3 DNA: TGTGCCAGCAGCTTGGAAGGGAGCCCGGGGGAGACCCAGTACTTC. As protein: CASSLEGSPGETQYF.

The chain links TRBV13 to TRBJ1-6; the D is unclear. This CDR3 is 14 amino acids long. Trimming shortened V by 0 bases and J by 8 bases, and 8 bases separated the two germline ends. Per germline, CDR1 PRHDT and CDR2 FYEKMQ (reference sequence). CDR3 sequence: CASSLGSTDSPLHF. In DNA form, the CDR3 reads TGTGCCAGCAGCTTAGGCTCTACAGATTCACCCCTCCACTTT.

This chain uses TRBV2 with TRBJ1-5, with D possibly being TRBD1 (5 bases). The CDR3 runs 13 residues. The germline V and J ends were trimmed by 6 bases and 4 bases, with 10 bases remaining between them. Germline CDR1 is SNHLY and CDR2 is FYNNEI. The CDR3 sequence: CASRATANQPQHF. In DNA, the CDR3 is TGTGCCAGCAGAGCGACAGCAAATCAGCCCCAGCATTTT.

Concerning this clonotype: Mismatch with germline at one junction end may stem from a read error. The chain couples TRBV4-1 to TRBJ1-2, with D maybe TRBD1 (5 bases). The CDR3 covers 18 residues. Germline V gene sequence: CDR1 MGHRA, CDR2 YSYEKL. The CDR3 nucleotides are TGTGCCAGCAGCCCGGGTGGAGGGCTCTACAGGCGATACGATGGCTACACCTTC. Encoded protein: CASSPGGGLYRRYDGYTF.

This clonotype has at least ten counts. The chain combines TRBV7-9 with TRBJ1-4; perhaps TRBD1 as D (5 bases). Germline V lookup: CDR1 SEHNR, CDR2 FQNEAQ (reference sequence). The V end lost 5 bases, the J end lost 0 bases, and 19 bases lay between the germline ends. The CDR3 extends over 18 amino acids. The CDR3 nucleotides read TGTGCCAGCAGCGCTACCGGGGACTTAGGGACAACTAATGAAAAACTGTTTTTT. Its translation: CASSATGDLGTTNEKLFF.

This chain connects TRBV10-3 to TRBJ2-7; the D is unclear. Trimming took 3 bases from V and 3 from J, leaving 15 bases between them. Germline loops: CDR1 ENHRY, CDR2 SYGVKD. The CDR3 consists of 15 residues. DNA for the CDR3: TGTGCCATCAGTGACCAGAGTTCCTACCTCTACGAGCAGTACTTC. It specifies CAISDQSSYLYEQYF.

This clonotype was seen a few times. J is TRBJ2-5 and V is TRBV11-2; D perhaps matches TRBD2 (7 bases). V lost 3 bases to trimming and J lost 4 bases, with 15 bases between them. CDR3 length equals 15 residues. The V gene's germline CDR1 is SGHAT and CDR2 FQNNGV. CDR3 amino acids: CASSLVGGGGETQYF. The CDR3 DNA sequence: TGTGCCAGCAGCTTGGTTGGCGGGGGCGGAGAGACCCAGTACTTC.

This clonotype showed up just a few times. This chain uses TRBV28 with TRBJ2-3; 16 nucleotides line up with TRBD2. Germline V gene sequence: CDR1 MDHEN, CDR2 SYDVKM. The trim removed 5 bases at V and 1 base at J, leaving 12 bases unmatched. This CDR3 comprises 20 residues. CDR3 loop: CASSPPAGLAGGRGTDTQYF. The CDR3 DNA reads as TGTGCCAGCAGTCCCCCAGCGGGACTAGCGGGGGGGCGGGGCACAGATACGCAGTATTTT. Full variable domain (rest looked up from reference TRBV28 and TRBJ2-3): DVKVTQSSRYLVKRTGEKVFLECVQDMDHENMFWYRQDPGLGLRLIYFSYDVKMKEKGDIPEGYSVSREKKERFSLILESASTNQTSMYLCASSPPAGLAGGRGTDTQYFGPGTRLTVL.

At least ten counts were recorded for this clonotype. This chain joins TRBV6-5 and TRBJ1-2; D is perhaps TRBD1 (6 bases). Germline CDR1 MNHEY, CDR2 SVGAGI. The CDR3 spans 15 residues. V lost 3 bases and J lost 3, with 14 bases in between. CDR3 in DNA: TGTGCCAGCAGTTATCAGGGGCTGGCCTACTATGGCTACACCTTC. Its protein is CASSYQGLAYYGYTF.

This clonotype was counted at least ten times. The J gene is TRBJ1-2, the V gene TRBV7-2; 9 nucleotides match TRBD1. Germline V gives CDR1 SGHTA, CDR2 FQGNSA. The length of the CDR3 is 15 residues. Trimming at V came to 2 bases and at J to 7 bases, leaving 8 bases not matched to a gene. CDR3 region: CASSLYSTDRGGYTF. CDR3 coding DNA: TGTGCCAGCAGCTTATATAGCACGGACAGGGGTGGCTACACCTTC. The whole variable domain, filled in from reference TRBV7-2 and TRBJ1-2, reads GAGVSQSPSNKVTEKGKDVELRCDPISGHTALYWYRQSLGQGLEFLIYFQGNSAPDKSGLPSDRFSAERTGGSVSTLTIQRTQQEDSAVYLCASSLYSTDRGGYTFGSGTRLTVV.

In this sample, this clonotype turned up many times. The CDR3 DNA sequence: TGCAGTGCTAGAGATCCGGGCGACAGCCTCAATCAGCCCCAGCATTTT. Translating gives CSARDPGDSLNQPQHF. This rearrangement joins TRBV20-1 to TRBJ1-5, with D possibly matching TRBD1 (5 bases). The CDR3 sequence is 16 residues long. Trimming shortened V by 0 bases and J by 3 bases, and 15 bases separated the two germline ends. Germline-derived CDR1 and CDR2 are DFQATT and SNEGSKA (reference sequence).

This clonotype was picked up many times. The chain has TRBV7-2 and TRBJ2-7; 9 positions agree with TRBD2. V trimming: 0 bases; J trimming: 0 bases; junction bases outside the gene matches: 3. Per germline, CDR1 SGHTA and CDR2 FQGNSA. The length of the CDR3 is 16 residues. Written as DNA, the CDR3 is TGTGCCAGCAGCTTAGCCGTAGCGGGGGTCTCCTACGAGCAGTACTTC. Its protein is CASSLAVAGVSYEQYF.

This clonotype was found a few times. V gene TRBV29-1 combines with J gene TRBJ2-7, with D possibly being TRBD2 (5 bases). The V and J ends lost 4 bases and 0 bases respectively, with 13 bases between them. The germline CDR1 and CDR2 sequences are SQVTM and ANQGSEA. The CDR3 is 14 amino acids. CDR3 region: CSVAHRGSSYEQYF. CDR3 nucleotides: TGCAGCGTTGCTCACCGGGGTAGCTCCTACGAGCAGTACTTC.

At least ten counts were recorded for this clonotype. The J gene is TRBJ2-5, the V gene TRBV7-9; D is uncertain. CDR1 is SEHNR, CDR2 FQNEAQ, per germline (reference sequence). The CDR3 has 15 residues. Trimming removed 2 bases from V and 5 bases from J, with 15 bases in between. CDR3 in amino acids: CASSLSQAGWETQYF. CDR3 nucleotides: TGTGCCAGCAGCTTATCCCAGGCTGGGTGGGAGACCCAGTACTTC.

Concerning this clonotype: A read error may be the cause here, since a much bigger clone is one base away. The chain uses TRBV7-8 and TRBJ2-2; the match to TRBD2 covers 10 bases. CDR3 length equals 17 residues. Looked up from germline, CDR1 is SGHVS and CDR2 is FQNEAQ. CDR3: CASSLSSGGPNTEELFF. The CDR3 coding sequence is TGTGCCAGCAGCTTATCTAGCGGGGGACCGAACACCGAGGAGCTGTTTTTT.

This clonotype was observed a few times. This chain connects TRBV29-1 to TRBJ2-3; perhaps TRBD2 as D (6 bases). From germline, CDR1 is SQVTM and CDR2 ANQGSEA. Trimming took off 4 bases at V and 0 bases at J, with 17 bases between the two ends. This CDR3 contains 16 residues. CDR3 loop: CSVVRQAGPSTDTQYF. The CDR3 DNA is TGCAGCGTTGTCCGGCAGGCGGGGCCTAGCACAGATACGCAGTATTTT.

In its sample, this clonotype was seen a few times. Here the CDR3 reads CASSLEVVPLLNEQFF. The CDR3 nucleotides read TGTGCCAGCAGCTTAGAGGTCGTGCCTCTGCTAAATGAGCAGTTCTTC. V gene TRBV7-9 combines with J gene TRBJ2-1, with D unclear. The CDR3 loop spans 16 amino acids. Per the germline V gene, CDR1 is SEHNR and CDR2 is FQNEAQ (reference sequence). Trimming stripped 1 base from V and 7 bases from J, with 17 bases between.

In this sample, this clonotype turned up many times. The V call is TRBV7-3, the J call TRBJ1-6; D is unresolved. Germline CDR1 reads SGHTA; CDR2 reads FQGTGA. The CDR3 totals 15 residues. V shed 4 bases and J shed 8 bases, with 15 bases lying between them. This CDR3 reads CASSSLGYPDSPLHF. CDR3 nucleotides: TGTGCCAGCAGCTCATTGGGATACCCGGATTCACCCCTCCACTTT.

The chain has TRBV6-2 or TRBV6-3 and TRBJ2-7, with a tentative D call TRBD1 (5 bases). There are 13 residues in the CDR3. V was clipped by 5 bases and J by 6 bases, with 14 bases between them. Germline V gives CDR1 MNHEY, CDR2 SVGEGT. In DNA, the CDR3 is TGTGCCAGCAGTGACGACAGACCTCTCGAGCAGTACTTC. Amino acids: CASSDDRPLEQYF.

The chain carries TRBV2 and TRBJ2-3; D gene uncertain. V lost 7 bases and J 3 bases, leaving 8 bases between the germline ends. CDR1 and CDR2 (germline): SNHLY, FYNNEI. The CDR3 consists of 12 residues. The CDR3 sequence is CASIPRTDTQYF. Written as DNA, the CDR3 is TGTGCCAGCATCCCTCGTACAGATACGCAGTATTTT.